The 10 T cell receptor beta chains below come from one sample, sequenced in a study of CD8 T cells in ankylosing spondylitis. These receptors are not linked to any known antigen. Findings and caveats of the study: Ankylosing spondylitis blood seemed to carry a telltale TCR beta motif made of several highly homologous variants.

TCRdb called the 5' RACE reads again in MiXCR, with one record for every CDR3 protein. Of hundreds of thousands of distinct CDR3 sequences in the sample, approximately 12% were seen once. Sequencing input: blood, either unsorted or a sorted T cell fraction (not recorded which). These receptors were collected from a male donor with ankylosing spondylitis.

The V gene is TRBV6-1, the J gene TRBJ1-4; D not certain. With 5 bases removed from V and 8 bases from J, the gap between germline ends came to 15 bases. This CDR3 region has 14 residues. Germline V gene sequence: CDR1 MNHNS, CDR2 SASEGT. In nucleotides, the CDR3 is TGTGCCAGCAGTACGGGGTTGGTCGGGGAAAAACTGTTTTTT. Its protein product is CASSTGLVGEKLFF.

The chain is built from TRBV20-1 and TRBJ1-2, with D hard to call. V gave up 5 bases and J gave up 4 bases, with 17 bases separating them. The CDR3 spans 14 residues. Germline assignment: CDR1 DFQATT and CDR2 SNEGSKA (reference sequence). The CDR3 DNA reads TGCAGTGCTCTTAGAACCGGGGAGATCTATGGCTACACCTTC. The encoded protein is CSALRTGEIYGYTF.

The table lists this clonotype with a few counts. V is TRBV20-1 and J is TRBJ2-1; 7 bases fit TRBD2. CDR3 length: 15 residues. After removal of 0 bases from V and 2 bases from J, the junction contained 4 bases not matched to a gene. Germline-derived CDR1 and CDR2 are DFQATT and SNEGSKA (reference sequence). The CDR3 reads CSARDHGRTYNEQFF. The CDR3 bases are TGCAGTGCTAGAGATCACGGGAGGACCTACAATGAGCAGTTCTTC.

This clonotype came up a few times. The chain couples TRBV6-5 to TRBJ2-1, with unresolved D. The CDR3 loop spans 16 amino acids. Trimming pared 2 bases from V and 4 bases from J, leaving 15 bases between. Looked up from germline, CDR1 is MNHEY and CDR2 is SVGAGI. DNA for the CDR3: TGTGCCAGCAGTTACCAGAGCCGGACGGAATACAATGAGCAGTTCTTC. It encodes CASSYQSRTEYNEQFF.

V gene TRBV20-1 combines with J gene TRBJ2-3; D may correspond to TRBD1 or TRBD2 (5 bases each). CDR1 and CDR2 from the germline V gene are DFQATT and SNEGSKA (reference sequence). Between the trimmed V and J ends, which lost 8 bases and 0 bases, there was a span of 15 bases. The CDR3 loop spans 14 amino acids. CDR3 bases: TGCAGTCTTTTATGGGGGTCTAGCACAGATACGCAGTATTTT. Amino acid sequence: CSLLWGSSTDTQYF.

The CDR3 nucleotides are TGTGCCACCGTGAAACAGGGAGACACTGAAGCTTTCTTT. Translating gives CATVKQGDTEAFF. The chain couples TRBV15 to TRBJ1-1, with D tentatively TRBD1 (6 bases). The CDR3 contains 13 residues. Germline CDR1 is LNHNV and CDR2 is YYDKDF (reference sequence). The ends were cut back, 8 bases at V and 3 bases at J, with 13 bases in the middle. The whole variable domain, remainder taken from reference TRBV15 and TRBJ1-1, is DAMVIQNPRYQVTQFGKPVTLSCSQTLNHNVMYWYQQKSSQAPKLLFHYYDKDFNNEADTPDNFQSRRPNTSFCFLDIRSPGLGDTAMYLCATVKQGDTEAFFGQGTRLTVV.

This clonotype has just a few counts. The chain carries TRBV6-1 and TRBJ2-5; tentatively, D is TRBD1 or TRBD2 (5 bases each). CDR3 length: 13 residues. Deletions cut 6 bases from V and 7 bases from J, with 15 bases between. Germline lookup yields CDR1 MNHNS and CDR2 SASEGT. Here the CDR3 DNA reads TGTGCCAGCAGCCCGGAGGTTAGGGGGACCCAGTACTTC. Its translation is CASSPEVRGTQYF.

This clonotype was counted many times. The CDR3 is CASSLVGQETQYF. The CDR3 nucleotides are TGCGCCAGCAGCTTGGTGGGCCAAGAGACCCAGTACTTC. The chain employs TRBV5-1 and TRBJ2-5; no definite D call. Trimming took off 0 bases at V and 1 base at J, with 4 bases between the two ends. This CDR3 spans 13 amino acids. The germline gives CDR1 SGHRS, CDR2 YFSETQ.

This clonotype was recorded at least ten times. The chain combines TRBV5-6 with TRBJ2-5, with D possibly being TRBD1 (5 bases). The CDR3 loop spans 14 amino acids. The germline V and J ends were trimmed by 0 bases and 5 bases, with 11 bases remaining between them. Germline V gives CDR1 SGHDT, CDR2 YYEEEE. The CDR3 DNA sequence: TGTGCCAGCAGCTTGGAACCAGGGATTGAGACCCAGTACTTC. Encoded protein: CASSLEPGIETQYF.

In this sample, this clonotype turned up many times. This chain joins TRBV20-1 and TRBJ2-2, with D hard to call. The CDR3 consists of 13 residues. Germline CDR1 reads DFQATT; CDR2 reads SNEGSKA (reference sequence). The V gene lost 1 base and the J gene lost 2 bases, with 5 bases spanning the gap. CDR3 amino acids: CSARVINTGELFF. DNA of the CDR3: TGCAGTGCTAGAGTAATTAACACCGGGGAGCTGTTTTTT.